This T cell receptor (beta chain) was sequenced during a study of CD4 T cells in relation to SARS-CoV-2 and coronaviruses. Unexposed donor CD4+ T cells date from about 2011-2019, before the COVID-19 pandemic. After ten to eleven days of culture, CD4+ T cells were isolated. Note on this clone: Its antigen is undetermined.

The CDR3 length is 16 residues. Trimming took 1 base from V and 1 from J; bases not matched to a gene: 6. The germline V gene has CDR1 GTSNPN and CDR2 SVGIG (reference sequence). Produced via immunoSEQ multiplex PCR; TCRdb's table is partial and in-frame only. The sample records over 15,000 clones, about 70% being singletons. The rearrangement uses TRBV30 and TRBJ2-3; 9 nucleotides agree with TRBD1. The sequenced material came from CD4+ T cells from PBMCs, cultured in vitro. This clonotype originated in a human donor in good health. CDR3 in amino acids: CAWSAGTGFGTDTQYF. In DNA form, the CDR3 reads TGTGCCTGGAGTGCCGGGACAGGGTTCGGCACAGATACGCAGTATTTT.